Listed below are T cell receptor beta chains from one sample, sequenced in a study of CD8 T cells in Susac syndrome. TCRdb re-analysed the immunoSEQ multiplex PCR reads in MiXCR, keeping a single row per CDR3 protein. The table records 150,000 to 160,000 distinct CDR3 sequences, over 95% of them present only once. Source material: CD8+ T cells from PBMCs. The source is a human donor with multiple sclerosis. Both conserved end residues are part of each CDR3. The order of the fields is V gene, D gene, clone size, J gene, CDR3 DNA, CDR3 protein. The D gene is left open where the match is weak. Only some rows state a clone size, as once, few, many or a class for expanded clones.

v_call: TRBV6-5; d_call: TRBD1; clone_size: once; j_call: TRBJ2-3; cdr3_nt: TGTGCCAGTAGTGACAGGGTGACGACAGATACGCAGTATTTT; cdr3_aa: CASSDRVTTDTQYF
v_call: TRBV13; d_call: NA; clone_size: once; j_call: TRBJ2-4; cdr3_nt: TGTGCCAGCAGCTTAGGGGGTCTGGACATTCAGTACTTC; cdr3_aa: CASSLGGLDIQYF
v_call: TRBV29-1; d_call: NA; clone_size: NA; j_call: TRBJ1-2; cdr3_nt: TGCAGCGTCGATTTTGTACAGGCGCCCGCCTTCATCTATGGCTACACCTTC; cdr3_aa: CSVDFVQAPAFIYGYTF
v_call: TRBV30; d_call: NA; clone_size: NA; j_call: TRBJ1-1; cdr3_nt: TGTGCCTGGGGGGGACAACGAGCTTTCTTT; cdr3_aa: CAWGGQRAFF
v_call: TRBV20-1; d_call: TRBD2; clone_size: NA; j_call: TRBJ2-1; cdr3_nt: TGCAGTGCTATCCCGCCTGGGGAGGGTTTGGTCTACAATGAGCAGTTCTTC; cdr3_aa: CSAIPPGEGLVYNEQFF
v_call: TRBV20-1; d_call: NA; clone_size: NA; j_call: TRBJ2-3; cdr3_nt: TGCAGTGCTAGACTTCTACTAGAGGAGGGGGCAGATACGCAGTATTTT; cdr3_aa: CSARLLLEEGADTQYF
v_call: TRBV14; d_call: TRBD2; clone_size: NA; j_call: TRBJ2-5; cdr3_nt: TGTGCCAGCAGCCAAGGTTCGACTAGCGGGGGGGAAGAGACCCAGTACTTC; cdr3_aa: CASSQGSTSGGEETQYF
v_call: TRBV29-1; d_call: NA; clone_size: NA; j_call: TRBJ1-2; cdr3_nt: TGCAGCGTTTTTGCGGGTTTCGATGGCTACACCTTC; cdr3_aa: CSVFAGFDGYTF
v_call: TRBV5-4; d_call: NA; clone_size: NA; j_call: TRBJ2-7; cdr3_nt: TGTGCCAGCAGTCATGGGGACTCCCCCGGGGGTGAGCAGTACTTC; cdr3_aa: CASSHGDSPGGEQYF
v_call: TRBV24-1; d_call: NA; clone_size: once; j_call: TRBJ1-5; cdr3_nt: TGTGCCACCAGTTTACGCGTGGGCAATCAGCCCCAGCATTTT; cdr3_aa: CATSLRVGNQPQHF
v_call: TRBV27; d_call: NA; clone_size: NA; j_call: TRBJ2-7; cdr3_nt: TGTGCCACCTCGGCAATATCCGAATTCTTCTACGAGCAGTACTTC; cdr3_aa: CATSAISEFFYEQYF
v_call: TRBV12-5; d_call: NA; clone_size: NA; j_call: TRBJ2-3; cdr3_nt: TGTGCTAGTGGTCCGGGTGACTTCACAGATACGCAGTATTTT; cdr3_aa: CASGPGDFTDTQYF
v_call: TRBV5-1; d_call: NA; clone_size: once; j_call: TRBJ2-2; cdr3_nt: TGCGCCAGCAGCTTTGGTCCTGACAAGAACACCGGGGAGCTGTTTTTT; cdr3_aa: CASSFGPDKNTGELFF
v_call: TRBV7-9; d_call: NA; clone_size: NA; j_call: TRBJ2-5; cdr3_nt: TGTGCCAGCAGCTTAGCGTTAGAGACCCAGTACTTC; cdr3_aa: CASSLALETQYF
v_call: TRBV29-1; d_call: NA; clone_size: NA; j_call: TRBJ2-3; cdr3_nt: TGCAGCGTTGAAGATACGAAAGGTCGGGATACGCAGTATTTT; cdr3_aa: CSVEDTKGRDTQYF
v_call: TRBV5-1; d_call: NA; clone_size: NA; j_call: TRBJ2-7; cdr3_nt: TGCGCCAGCAGCTTGGCAAGAACCCCCTACGAGCAGTACTTC; cdr3_aa: CASSLARTPYEQYF